These T cell receptor beta chains were read from a single sample in a study of shared clonotypes between healthy human individuals. Libraries were prepared by immunoSEQ multiplex PCR; TCRdb keeps only in-frame clonotypes and omits some of them. The sample lists about 510,000 clones, about 96% occurring once. The specimen sequenced was naive CD4+ T cells sorted from blood. Receptors originate from a woman younger than 45 in good health. Each CDR3 is given with its conserved first and last residue. The D gene is left open where the match is weak. A clone size is listed for some rows: how often the clone was seen (once, few, many), or a class if it is expanded.

clone_size d_call j_call v_call cdr3_nt cdr3_aa
. . TRBJ1-5 TRBV10-2 TGCGCCAGCAGTGAAACGGGGAATCAGCCCCAGCATTTT CASSETGNQPQHF
. . TRBJ1-4 TRBV28 TGTGCCAGCGGAGGCATTTCTGATGAAAAACTGTTTTTT CASGGISDEKLFF
. . TRBJ1-1 TRBV7-2 TGTGCCAGCAGCTTAGTCGGGGGGAACACTGAAGCTTTCTTT CASSLVGGNTEAFF
. TRBD1 TRBJ1-2 TRBV19 TGTGCCAGTAGTATCCGGGACAGGGGCCCCTATGGCTACACCTTC CASSIRDRGPYGYTF
. . TRBJ2-3 TRBV5-1 TGCGCCAGCAGCTCCCAGCGGGCCGGGGCAGATACGCAGTATTTT CASSSQRAGADTQYF
once TRBD1 TRBJ2-7 TRBV5-6 TGTGCCAGCAGCCACAGGGGCTCCTACGAGCAGTACTTC CASSHRGSYEQYF
. . TRBJ1-5 TRBV19 TGTGCCAGTAGGGAGCTATGGGGTCAGCCCCAGCATTTT CASRELWGQPQHF
. TRBD2 TRBJ2-4 TRBV2 TGTGCCAGCAGTAAGACATCGCGGGGGGACATTCAGTACTTC CASSKTSRGDIQYF
. TRBD2 TRBJ2-3 TRBV7-2 TGTGCCAGCAGCTCGGGACTAGAGGCAGATACGCAGTATTTT CASSSGLEADTQYF
. TRBD1 TRBJ2-7 TRBV5-6 TGTGCCAGCAGCTCAACCGGGACAGGATTTGGGTCCTACGAGCAGTACTTC CASSSTGTGFGSYEQYF
. TRBD1 TRBJ1-5 TRBV6-1 TGTGCCAGCAGTGAAGGGACAGGGGGGACGGTTAGCAATCAGCCCCAGCACTTT CASSEGTGGTVSNQPQHF
. TRBD1 TRBJ2-7 TRBV10-3 TGTGCCATCAGTGGACCGGGACAGGGCTCCTACGAGCAGTACTTC CAISGPGQGSYEQYF
. . TRBJ2-4 TRBV27 TGTGCCAGCAGTCCCCGTGGTATCAAAAACATTCAGTACTTC CASSPRGIKNIQYF
. TRBD1 TRBJ1-5 TRBV5-1 TGCGCCAGCAGCTTGCTTTCAGGGGGGAATCAGCCCCAGCATTTT CASSLLSGGNQPQHF
. TRBD2 TRBJ2-7 TRBV6-1 TGTGCCAGCAGTGCCCGGACTAGCGGGAGCTCCTACGAGCAGTACTTC CASSARTSGSSYEQYF
. TRBD1 TRBJ2-4 TRBV6-1 TGTGCCAGCAGTGTTGCAGGGGGAGAAAACATTCAGTACTTC CASSVAGGENIQYF
. TRBD1 TRBJ1-3 TRBV7-8 TGTGCCAGCAGCTATGGGACAGCCGCGGGGGACACCATATATTTT CASSYGTAAGDTIYF
. . TRBJ2-7 TRBV28 TGTGCCAGGGTCGTTCGGCGGGATCCCTGCGAGCAGTACTTC CARVVRRDPCEQYF
. . TRBJ2-7 TRBV11-2 TGTGCCAGCAGCTTAGGCCAAGGGTCATTCTACGAGCAGTACTTC CASSLGQGSFYEQYF
. . TRBJ2-7 TRBV19 TGTGCCAGTAGCACGGACAGCTCCTACGAGCAGTACTTC CASSTDSSYEQYF
. . TRBJ2-7 TRBV25-1 TGTGCCAGCAGTGACGGGGGTCGGGGTTACGAGCAGTACTTC CASSDGGRGYEQYF
. . TRBJ1-2 TRBV29-1 TGCAGCGTTGTCGTAGGGACCTATGGCTACACCTTC CSVVVGTYGYTF
. . TRBJ2-7 TRBV5-6 TGTGCCAGCAGGTCGCACTACGAGCAGTACTTC CASRSHYEQYF
. TRBD2 TRBJ2-1 TRBV7-9 TGTGCCAGCACTAATCTTTATACTAGCGGGAGTAATGAGCAGTTCTTC CASTNLYTSGSNEQFF
. TRBD2 TRBJ2-7 TRBV28 TGTGCCAGCAGTACTGGCGGGAGGATATACGAGCAGTACTTC CASSTGGRIYEQYF
. TRBD2 TRBJ2-7 TRBV19 TGTGCCAGTAGTAAGGGAAATGGCGGGAGCTCCTACGAGCAGTACTTC CASSKGNGGSSYEQYF
. . TRBJ2-7 TRBV6-6 TGTGCCAGCAGTCCCCTCTTGGCGTCTTACGAGCAGTACTTC CASSPLLASYEQYF
. . TRBJ1-4 TRBV2 TGTGCCAGCCTTAGGTCCGGGATCTTTGGGGAAAAACTGTTTTTT CASLRSGIFGEKLFF
. . TRBJ2-5 TRBV19 TGTGCCAGTAGTCTCCAGGGGGGAGTCCTGGTGGAGACCCAGTACTTC CASSLQGGVLVETQYF
. TRBD1 TRBJ1-3 TRBV7-9 TGTGCCAGCAGGAGAGGGGGCGCTGGAAACACCATATATTTT CASRRGGAGNTIYF
. TRBD1 TRBJ2-1 TRBV6-5 TGTGCCAGCAGTTACTCGAGAGTGGGGACAGACAATGAGCAGTTCTTC CASSYSRVGTDNEQFF
. . TRBJ1-6 TRBV4-1 TGCGCCAGCAGCCAAGAAGGCAGGTTCTCTAATTCACCCCTCCACTTT CASSQEGRFSNSPLHF
. TRBD2 TRBJ2-1 TRBV19 TGTGCCAGTAGTTTTACTAGCGGGAGGATCTTC CASSFTSGRIF
. . TRBJ2-1 TRBV11-3 TGTGCCAGCAGCCCTGGGGACACTTACAATGAGCAGTTCTTC CASSPGDTYNEQFF
. TRBD2 TRBJ2-3 TRBV10-1 TGCGCCAGCAGTGACCAGGTGGGAGGGACCCGGGATACGCAGTATTTT CASSDQVGGTRDTQYF
once . TRBJ2-1 TRBV11-2 TGTGCCAGCAGCTTAGCGCAGCGGCTAATCTCCTACAATGAGCAGTTCTTC CASSLAQRLISYNEQFF
. . TRBJ1-5 TRBV5-1 TGCGCCAGCAGCTTGAGTGGGGATCAGCCCCAGCATTTT CASSLSGDQPQHF
. TRBD2 TRBJ2-7 TRBV28 TGTGCCAGCCGTAGCGGGAGCTCCTACGAGCAGTACTTC CASRSGSSYEQYF
once TRBD1 TRBJ2-7 TRBV5-1 TGCGCCAGCGCCGGACAGGGGGTTAGCTACGAGCAGTACTTC CASAGQGVSYEQYF
. TRBD1 TRBJ2-7 TRBV19 TGTGCCAGTAGTATAGAAACAGGGGCCGAGCAGTACTTC CASSIETGAEQYF
. . TRBJ1-1 TRBV7-6 TGTGCCAGCAGCCGTAGGGGGGGGGCCGGCAACACTGAAGCTTTCTTT CASSRRGGAGNTEAFF
. . TRBJ1-1 TRBV10-3 TGTGCCATCAGTGGGACATCTTCAGGGGTCACTGAAGCTTTCTTT CAISGTSSGVTEAFF
. . TRBJ1-1 TRBV6-4 TGTGCCAGCAGTGACCAGTACGGAAAAGGGGCTTTCTTT CASSDQYGKGAFF
once . TRBJ2-7 TRBV20-1 TGCAGTGCTAGAGTACTCTACGAGCAGTACTTC CSARVLYEQYF
. . TRBJ1-5 TRBV11-2 TGTGCCAGCAGCCGGGGGCAGGGAATGGGCAATCAGCCCCAGCATTTT CASSRGQGMGNQPQHF
. . TRBJ1-3 TRBV29-1 TGCAGCGTCACACCCATGGCGGGCACTGGAAACACCATATATTTT CSVTPMAGTGNTIYF
. TRBD1 TRBJ1-5 TRBV2 TGTGCCAGCAGTGAAGAGCCCGGGACAGGGAGTCAGCCCCAGCATTTT CASSEEPGTGSQPQHF
. . TRBJ2-7 TRBV5-5 TGTGCCAGCAGCTTCTCGGCGGGTCGCTACGAGCAGTACTTC CASSFSAGRYEQYF
. . TRBJ2-7 TRBV4-3 TGCGCCAGCAGCCAAGTCAGGGGCAGCTACGAGCAGTACTTC CASSQVRGSYEQYF
. TRBD2 TRBJ2-3 TRBV2 TGTGCCAGCAGTGAAGATAGCGGGAGGGTAGATACGCAGTATTTT CASSEDSGRVDTQYF
. TRBD2 TRBJ2-1 TRBV4-2 TGTGCCAGCAGCCAGGGACTAGCGAACTACAATGAGCAGTTCTTC CASSQGLANYNEQFF
. TRBD2 TRBJ2-7 TRBV28 TGTGCCAGCACGACTAGCAGCTACGAGCAGTACTTC CASTTSSYEQYF
. . TRBJ1-5 TRBV28 TGTGCCAGCAGTTTAGAGGGCAGCCTTAACTCCAGGCCCCAGCATTTT CASSLEGSLNSRPQHF
. TRBD2 TRBJ2-1 TRBV4-1 TGCGCCAGCAGCCAAGTTCTAAGCGGTCCTAGCGGGAGGTCCAATGAGCAGTTCTTC CASSQVLSGPSGRSNEQFF
. TRBD2 TRBJ2-1 TRBV7-6 TGTGCCAGCAGCTTAGGACCGGGACTAGCGGGAGTAAATGAGCAGTTCTTC CASSLGPGLAGVNEQFF
. TRBD2 TRBJ2-7 TRBV19 TGTGCCAGTAGTCTAAGGACTAGCGGGAGCCGGAGGTCCTACGAGCAGTACTTC CASSLRTSGSRRSYEQYF
. TRBD2 TRBJ2-2 TRBV7-3 TGTGCCAGCAGCTTAGGCTGGGGTGCTAGCGGGAGTAGTCGGGAGCTGTTTTTT CASSLGWGASGSSRELFF
. . TRBJ2-3 TRBV5-1 TGCGCCAGCAGCCCCGGACTACTAAGCACAGATACGCAGTATTTT CASSPGLLSTDTQYF
. TRBD2 TRBJ2-1 TRBV18 TGTGCCAGCTCACCTACTAGCGGGATATGGATCGAGCAGTTCTTC CASSPTSGIWIEQFF